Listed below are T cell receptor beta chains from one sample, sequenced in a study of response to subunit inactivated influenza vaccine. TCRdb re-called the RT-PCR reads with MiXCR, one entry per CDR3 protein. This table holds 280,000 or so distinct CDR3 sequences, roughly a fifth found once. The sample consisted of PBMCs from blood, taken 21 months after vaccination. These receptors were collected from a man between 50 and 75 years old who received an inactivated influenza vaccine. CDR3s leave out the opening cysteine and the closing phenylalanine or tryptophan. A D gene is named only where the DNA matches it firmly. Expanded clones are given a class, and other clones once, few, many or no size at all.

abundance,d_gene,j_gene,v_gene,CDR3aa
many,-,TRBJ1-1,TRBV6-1,ASRKLGLGNTEAF
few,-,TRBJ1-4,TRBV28,ASSLLRDKDEKLF
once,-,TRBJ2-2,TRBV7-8,ASSLRRTVEGGELF
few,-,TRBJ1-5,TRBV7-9,ASSLGYNYNQPQH
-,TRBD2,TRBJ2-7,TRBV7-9,ASSHRGLAGGPKEQY
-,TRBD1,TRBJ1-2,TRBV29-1,SMSPGQGAGGYT
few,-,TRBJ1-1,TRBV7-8,ASSHLGLNTEAF
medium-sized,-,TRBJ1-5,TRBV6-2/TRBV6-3,ASSRRADNQPQH
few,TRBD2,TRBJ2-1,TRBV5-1,ASSLAAGAYNEQF
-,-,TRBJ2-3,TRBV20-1,SAKDGPTDTQY
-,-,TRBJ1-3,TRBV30,ASALRGNTIY
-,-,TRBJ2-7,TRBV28,ASSPPIDSYEQY
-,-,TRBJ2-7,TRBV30,AWRDQASYEQY
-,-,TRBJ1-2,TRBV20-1,SASRDGYGYT
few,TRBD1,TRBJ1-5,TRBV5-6,ASSLRDRGRQPQH
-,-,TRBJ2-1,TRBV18,ASSPVDGAEQF
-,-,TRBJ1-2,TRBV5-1,ASSLAEGEDGYT
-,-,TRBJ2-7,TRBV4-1,ASSQDREYEQY
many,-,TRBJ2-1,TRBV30,AWRSISGLSSYNEQF
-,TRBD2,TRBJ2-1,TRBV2,ASRGVLAGQQF
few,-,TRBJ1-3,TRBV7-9,ASSLGPGPGNTIY
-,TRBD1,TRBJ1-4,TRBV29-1,SVGQGNGEKLF
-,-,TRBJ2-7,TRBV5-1,ASSLTLVGGRNEQY
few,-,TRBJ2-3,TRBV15,ATSISGGGRIDSTDTQY
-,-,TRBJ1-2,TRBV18,ASSPGTGQGYT
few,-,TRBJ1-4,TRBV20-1,SARRPTGSTNEKLF
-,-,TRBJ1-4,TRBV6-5,ASSYITGEKLF
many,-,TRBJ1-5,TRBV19,ASRTGGVQPQH
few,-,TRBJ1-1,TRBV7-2,ASTEPGMNTEAF
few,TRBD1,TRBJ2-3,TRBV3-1,ASSLHRGMNADTQY
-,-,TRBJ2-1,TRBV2,ASSFDAGLVNEQF
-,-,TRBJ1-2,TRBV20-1,SASTGDYGYT
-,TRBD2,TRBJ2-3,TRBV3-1,ASSPILAGDTDTQY
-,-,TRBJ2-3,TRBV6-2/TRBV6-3,ASSSPRGDKATDTQY
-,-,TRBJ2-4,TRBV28,ASSFGTPSKNIQY
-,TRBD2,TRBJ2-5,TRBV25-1,ASSEEGGQETQY
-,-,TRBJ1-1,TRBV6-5,ASSYGIRGGANTEAF
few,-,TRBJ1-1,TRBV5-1,ASSQDGNEAF
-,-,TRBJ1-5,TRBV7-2,ASSLGPFNQPQH
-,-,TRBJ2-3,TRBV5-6,ASSWARGETQY
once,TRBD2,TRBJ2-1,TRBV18,ASSPPSGGYNEQF
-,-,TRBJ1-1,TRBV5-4,ASSPYGGKNTEAF
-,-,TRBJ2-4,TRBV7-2,ASSTKGGVGIQY
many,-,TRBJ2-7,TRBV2,ASSDEEQY
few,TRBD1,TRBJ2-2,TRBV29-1,SVERTGFHTGELF
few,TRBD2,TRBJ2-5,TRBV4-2,ASSQGFVVPSGGRWQETQY
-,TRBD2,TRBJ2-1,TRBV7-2,ASSLGLAGNNEQF
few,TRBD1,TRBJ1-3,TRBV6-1,ASRPQGADFAGNTIY